This T cell receptor (beta chain) was identified in a study of cytomegalovirus exposure and HLA in healthy donors. The V and J ends lost 0 bases and 4 bases, in that order; junction bases with no gene match: 6. The CDR3 length is 17 residues. Per germline, CDR1 MGHRA and CDR2 YSYEKL. Study outcomes and limitations: Sequencing probably produced one cluster of sequence variants that were highly shared.

Of note for this clone: Its specificity is unknown.

Amplification used 60 Vbeta primers and 13 Jbeta primers. TCRdb keeps only in-frame clones here, not all; method: immunoSEQ multiplex PCR. The table includes 120,000 to 150,000 clones, over 60% detected once. The material sequenced was PBMCs. This clonotype originated in a man in his forties in good health and CMV-seropositive. The chain employs TRBV4-1 and TRBJ1-6, with 7 bases identical to TRBD1. The CDR3 bases are TGCGCCAGCAGCCAAGAAGGACAGGATCCTTATAATTCACCCCTCCACTTT. This codes for CASSQEGQDPYNSPLHF.